These T cell receptor beta chains were read from a single sample in a study of blood T cell repertoires in COVID-19. Method: immunoSEQ multiplex PCR; TCRdb's copy keeps in-frame clones and lacks some. In the table there are about 200,000 clones, about four fifths of which are singletons. Sample: PBMCs or T cells enriched from blood (not recorded which). The receptors here all came from a man in his forties or fifties who had recovered from COVID-19. The CDR3 runs from the conserved cysteine through the conserved F or W. D genes are given only for firm matches. Clone sizes are given selectively: once, few, many, or a class where the clone is expanded.

>TRBV4-3|TRBJ2-2|NA|TRBD1
TGCGCCAGCAGCCAAGTGGACAGGAGGATGTACACCGGGGAGCTGTTTTTT
CASSQVDRRMYTGELFF
>TRBV9|TRBJ2-3|NA|NA
TGTGCCAGCAGCAAAGCCCGTGGCACAGATACGCAGTATTTT
CASSKARGTDTQYF
>TRBV2|TRBJ2-3|NA|TRBD1
TGTGCCAGCAGGGAACTGGGGACAGGGGATGCAGATACGCAGTATTTT
CASRELGTGDADTQYF
>TRBV13|TRBJ2-1|NA|TRBD1
TGTGCCAGCAGGGACAGGAAGAGCTCCTACAATGAGCAGTTCTTC
CASRDRKSSYNEQFF
>TRBV5-3|TRBJ2-3|NA|TRBD1
TGTGCCAGAAGGGACGGGACAGGGCTCACAGATACGCAGTATTTT
CARRDGTGLTDTQYF
>TRBV9|TRBJ1-4|NA|NA
TGTGCCAGCAGCGTAGAGGGGTCGAGGAATGAAAAACTGTTTTTT
CASSVEGSRNEKLFF
>TRBV6-1|TRBJ2-5|NA|TRBD1
TGTGCCAGCAGTGACAGGGGGAAGGGGGAGACCCAGTACTTC
CASSDRGKGETQYF
>TRBV2|TRBJ1-2|NA|TRBD1
TGTGCCAGCAGAGGGGACAGGGGCTATGGCTACACCTTC
CASRGDRGYGYTF
>TRBV27|TRBJ1-5|NA|NA
TGTGCCAGCAGTCCCATAGTTGGGCGGCCCCAGCATTTT
CASSPIVGRPQHF
>TRBV7-9|TRBJ2-5|NA|NA
TGTGCCAGCAGCCCGGGTCAGACCCAGTACTTC
CASSPGQTQYF
>TRBV27|TRBJ1-2|NA|NA
TGTGCCAGCAGTTTTTGGGGGGGGAACTATGGCTACACCTTC
CASSFWGGNYGYTF
>TRBV30|TRBJ1-1|few|NA
TGTGCCTGGAGTACAGGACACACTGAAGCTTTCTTT
CAWSTGHTEAFF
>TRBV3-1/TRBV3-2|TRBJ2-5|NA|TRBD2
TGTGCCAGCAGCCAAGATCGGCCTAGCGGTAAAGAGACCCAGTACTTC
CASSQDRPSGKETQYF
>TRBV6-2/TRBV6-3|TRBJ2-2|NA|TRBD2
TGTGCCAGCAGTTACTCCGGACTAGACGGGGAGCTGTTTTTT
CASSYSGLDGELFF
>TRBV5-6|TRBJ2-7|once|TRBD2
TGTGCCAGCAGCGGGACCCTTAGCGGGAGGTCCTACGAGCAGTACTTC
CASSGTLSGRSYEQYF
>TRBV27|TRBJ1-5|NA|TRBD1
TGTGCCAGCAGACCAGGGACAGGGGTAAGACAGCCCCAGCATTTT
CASRPGTGVRQPQHF
>TRBV5-1|TRBJ2-2|once|NA
TGCGCCAGCAGCTCGACTCCCTCCACCGGGGAGCTGTTTTTT
CASSSTPSTGELFF